A single sample is the source of the 11 T cell receptor beta chains below, sequenced in a study of T-cell memory formation after mild COVID-19. MiXCR, applied by TCRdb to the 5' RACE reads, yields one record per CDR3 protein. The sample has 110,000 or so distinct CDR3 sequences, around a fifth seen once; the top ten hold 40% to 50%. Material for sequencing was PBMCs or a T cell subset sorted from them (not recorded which). The receptors were sampled from a young man who had mild COVID-19 (a few samples of this study predate the infection). Cell type and time point are not known.

The CDR3 DNA reads as TGTGCCAGCAGTCCCGTGACAGGGCTTTACTATGGCTACACCTTC. Translating gives CASSPVTGLYYGYTF. The chain has TRBV7-9 and TRBJ1-2; 7 bases align to TRBD1. The germline V gene has CDR1 SEHNR and CDR2 FQNEAQ (reference sequence). V trimming: 6 bases; J trimming: 3 bases; junction bases outside the gene matches: 10. The CDR3 consists of 15 residues.

This clonotype was seen a few times. The chain combines TRBV12-5 with TRBJ2-1; tentative D call: TRBD2 (7 bases). CDR1 and CDR2 (germline): LGHNT, FRNRAP. This CDR3 comprises 15 residues. Between the trimmed V and J ends, which lost 2 bases and 8 bases, there was a span of 16 bases. This CDR3 reads CASGLSRGGADEQFF. CDR3 coding DNA: TGTGCTAGTGGTTTGTCAAGGGGGGGAGCGGATGAGCAGTTCTTC. Full variable domain (missing parts from reference TRBV12-5 and TRBJ2-1): DARVTQTPRHKVTEMGQEVTMRCQPILGHNTVFWYRQTMMQGLELLAYFRNRAPLDDSGMPKDRFSAEMPDATLATLKIQPSEPRDSAVYFCASGLSRGGADEQFFGPGTRLTVL.

This clonotype occurred many times. The chain couples TRBV5-6 to TRBJ2-3; D is tentatively TRBD1 or TRBD2 (5 bases each). The germline V gene encodes CDR1 SGHDT and CDR2 YYEEEE. The CDR3 is 14 amino acids. V lost 0 bases and J 2 bases, leaving 7 bases between the germline ends. In DNA, the CDR3 is TGTGCCAGCAGCTTGGGGGGGACCACAGATACGCAGTATTTT. This gives the protein CASSLGGTTDTQYF.

This clonotype was seen many times. The chain combines TRBV15 with TRBJ2-5; TRBD2 might be the D (5 bases). The CDR3 totals 13 residues. V shed 0 bases and J shed 5 bases, with 7 bases lying between them. Germline V gives CDR1 LNHNV, CDR2 YYDKDF (reference sequence). Written as DNA, the CDR3 is TGTGCCACCAGCAGAGATTGGAGGGAGACCCAGTACTTC. It is translated as CATSRDWRETQYF.

In this sample, this clonotype turned up a few times. The chain employs TRBV20-1 and TRBJ1-5; D perhaps matches TRBD1 (5 bases). Germline loops: CDR1 DFQATT, CDR2 SNEGSKA (reference sequence). Trimming removed 4 bases from V and 5 bases from J, with 12 bases in between. The CDR3 contains 13 residues. The CDR3 coding sequence is TGCAGTGCTACCATCAGGGTCGATCAGCCCCAGCATTTT. This sequence encodes CSATIRVDQPQHF.

This sequence joins TRBV9 and TRBJ1-1; TRBD1 might be the D (6 bases). Germline CDR1 SGDLS, CDR2 YYNGEE. The V end was cut by 5 bases, the J end by 7 bases, with 12 bases between. The CDR3 has 12 residues. CDR3 sequence reads: CASRTPGHEAFF. The DNA for the CDR3 is TGTGCCAGCAGAACCCCGGGACATGAAGCTTTCTTT. Looking up the rest from reference TRBV9 and TRBJ1-1 gives the full variable domain: DSGVTQTPKHLITATGQRVTLRCSPRSGDLSVYWYQQSLDQGLQFLIQYYNGEERAKGNILERFSAQQFPDLHSELNLSSLELGDSALYFCASRTPGHEAFFGQGTRLTVV.

The gene calls are TRBV4-2 and TRBJ1-5; D not certain. This CDR3 is 15 amino acids long. V lost 0 bases and J 6 bases, leaving 12 bases between the germline ends. CDR1 is LGHNA and CDR2 is YNFKEQ in the germline V gene. For the CDR3, the DNA is TGTGCCAGCAGCCAAGATCGCGGGTCGGTTCAGCCCCAGCATTTT. Translated: CASSQDRGSVQPQHF.

This chain connects TRBV24-1 to TRBJ2-1; D is perhaps TRBD1 (5 bases). CDR3 length: 13 amino acids. With 2 bases removed from V and 8 bases from J, the gap between germline ends came to 9 bases. Germline V gene lookup returns CDR1 KGHDR and CDR2 SFDVKD. The chain's CDR3 is CATSDSGLDEQFF. The DNA for the CDR3 is TGTGCCACCAGTGATTCAGGGCTGGATGAGCAGTTCTTC.

The gene calls are TRBV15 and TRBJ1-2; no definite D call. With 0 bases removed from V and 0 bases from J, the gap between germline ends came to 5 bases. CDR3 size: 14 residues. CDR1 and CDR2 (germline): LNHNV, YYDKDF (reference sequence). CDR3 residues: CATSRDRANYGYTF. In DNA form, the CDR3 reads TGTGCCACCAGCAGAGACAGAGCTAACTATGGCTACACCTTC.

The rearrangement links TRBV5-1 to TRBJ1-5, with D maybe TRBD1 (5 bases). Trimming cost V 0 bases and J 6 bases, with 10 bases left between them. Germline V CDR1 and CDR2: SGHRS, YFSETQ. CDR3 length: 14 residues. The DNA of the CDR3 is TGCGCCAGCAGCTTGGGAAGGGGTAGTCAGCCCCAGCATTTT. Amino acids: CASSLGRGSQPQHF.

The chain links TRBV29-1 to TRBJ2-1; D gene ambiguous. Germline CDR1 reads SQVTM; CDR2 reads ANQGSEA. This CDR3 contains 11 residues. V was trimmed by 4 bases and J by 4 bases, leaving 5 bases between them. CDR3 protein: CSVALYNEQFF. The CDR3 DNA is TGCAGCGTTGCATTATACAATGAGCAGTTCTTC.